This record concerns one T cell receptor beta chain sequence. A second about 7 to 12 cycle PCR used barcoded and J-beta primers. Each cDNA molecule was tagged by a template-switch adaptor that had 12 random nucleotides. Via MiXCR, TCRdb re-called the 5' RACE reads, giving one row per CDR3 protein. The table includes 1 million or so distinct CDR3 sequences, around 45% detected once. These data are taken from a study of blood T cells in healthy people across ages. Caucasian individuals from Russia who were healthy and aged 6 to 90 acted as donors. The CDR3 is made up of 15 amino acids. V lost 0 bases to trimming and J lost 6 bases; unmatched junction nucleotides: 7. CDR1 is LNHNV, CDR2 YYDKDF, per germline (reference sequence).

The receptor was isolated from a woman between 55 and 75 years old in good health. The specimen was blood. The chain has TRBV15 and TRBJ1-2; 7 bases line up with TRBD1. The CDR3, as DNA: TGTGCCACCAGCAGAGATACAGGGGCCGCAGATGGCTACACCTTC. It encodes CATSRDTGAADGYTF.